Described below is a single TCR beta chain sequence and its context. The target antigen is unknown. Trimming removed 0 bases at V and 5 bases at J, with 17 bases between. The germline V gene has CDR1 SGHRS and CDR2 YFSETQ. CDR3 length equals 16 residues. Regarding treatment: 15 to 20 received Ad26.COV2.S at low or high dose, single or two shots; roughly five received placebo; per-sample allocation not given. Following the first vaccine or placebo injection, samples were taken on day 63. Measured with immunoSEQ multiplex PCR; TCRdb has only the in-frame clones, and not every one. The data contain 350,000 to 400,000 clones, roughly 90% of them seen just once; the ten biggest clones take up over 1.5%. This entry comes from a study of Ad26.COV2.S vaccination and SARS-CoV-2 variants. Study-level points and caveats: Total T cell responses may have been underestimated by the TCR breadth and depth analyses.

This clonotype was sampled from a person between 18 and 59 years old who received the Ad26.COV2.S COVID-19 vaccine or a placebo. This chain uses TRBV5-1 with TRBJ2-5; D not certain. Here the sequenced sample was peripheral blood, taken in a trial of Ad26.COV2.S vaccine versus placebo. CDR3 residues: CASSLVPSDPRETQYF. CDR3 coding DNA: TGCGCCAGCAGCTTGGTCCCCAGCGATCCCCGGGAGACCCAGTACTTC.